The sequence of this T cell receptor beta chain was determined in a study of siplizumab effects on memory and regulatory T cells. Points from the study as a whole: With siplizumab, cumulative frequency of CD4+ memory-derived alloreactive sequences dropped significantly.

Of note for this clone: The antigen is not known.

Clones were read by immunoSEQ multiplex PCR, and TCRdb kept only the in-frame ones, dropping some. Of about 120,000 clones listed, 93% are singletons. Sequenced sample: non-Treg CD4+ T cells sorted from blood. This clonotype was obtained from a human donor in good health.

The DNA for the CDR3 is TGCAGCGCCGGACGGAACTACGAGCAGTACTTC. Translation: CSAGRNYEQYF. This chain links TRBV29-1 with TRBJ2-7; D remains unclear. Trimming removed 7 bases at V and 3 bases at J, with 10 bases between. The CDR3 has 11 residues. The germline gives CDR1 SQVTM, CDR2 ANQGSEA.